This TCR beta chain was recorded in a study of cytomegalovirus exposure and HLA in healthy donors. General study findings and limits: In a later analysis, HLA-C alleles had the fewest associated TCRs, DRB1 alleles the most. Presence/absence analyses assumed roughly uniform sequencing depth across donors.

With regard to this clone: The antigen is not known.

Nominally healthy donors were sampled, though unrecorded immune exposures were likely. The PCR contained 60 Vbeta and 13 Jbeta primers. As handled by the study authors: Approximately 11 million of the about 80 million unique TCR beta chains counted in a later analysis were shared. TCRdb's copy holds only in-frame clones and misses some; the assay was immunoSEQ multiplex PCR. V and J calls and clone size are those listed in that table; D and trimming were worked out from the DNA. This sample carries roughly 130,000 clones, around four fifths of them seen once, and the ten largest clones take about 1.2%. From germline, CDR1 is SGHDN and CDR2 FVKESK. The V and J ends lost 3 bases and 0 bases, in that order; junction bases with no gene match: 16. This CDR3 has 20 residues.

V usage is TRBV14 and J usage is TRBJ2-1, with 8 positions matching TRBD2. The specimen was PBMCs. This TCR came from a boy aged 5-17 years in good health and CMV-seronegative. The CDR3 spells CASSHRWSGRGNPSYNEQFF. The CDR3 DNA reads as TGTGCCAGCAGCCACCGGTGGAGCGGGAGAGGAAATCCCTCCTACAATGAGCAGTTCTTC. Together with reference TRBV14 and TRBJ2-1, the CDR3 gives the full variable domain: EAGVTQFPSHSVIEKGQTVTLRCDPISGHDNLYWYRRVMGKEIKFLLHFVKESKQDESGMPNNRFLAERTGGTYSTLKVQPAELEDSGVYFCASSHRWSGRGNPSYNEQFFGPGTRLTVL.